Listed below are T cell receptor beta chains from one sample, sequenced in a study of T-cell memory formation after mild COVID-19. TCRdb redid the calling of the 5' RACE reads with MiXCR, one entry per CDR3 protein. The profile shows 250,000 to 350,000 distinct CDR3 sequences, just under 20% of them singletons. The sequencing input was PBMCs or a T cell subset sorted from them (not recorded which). The receptors originated from a man between 18 and 35 years old who had mild COVID-19 (a few samples of this study predate the infection). Cell type and time point are not known. CDR3s include the opening cysteine and the closing phenylalanine or tryptophan. Each record gives: V gene, clone size, CDR3 protein. Size is stated for part of the rows, as once, few or many counts, or as a class when the clone is expanded.

TRBV6-5,few,CASNRAVGLPNWGYTF
TRBV27,few,CASSSPYGYGYTF
TRBV7-3,NA,CASSFRGANEQFF
TRBV7-9,NA,CASSFRGYDTGELFF
TRBV5-1,few,CASSLDLVSTDTQYF
TRBV5-1,NA,CASGAGGDIRNEQFF
TRBV4-3,few,CASSRSGNGGLTSPLHF
TRBV7-2,NA,CASTQNGNLHEQYF
TRBV4-2,NA,CASSQMGQGGGPQHF
TRBV12-3/TRBV12-4,NA,CASSSHGGIGYGYTF
TRBV5-1,NA,CASSLAPGAYNEQFF
TRBV9,NA,CASSAGQGALYGYTF
TRBV2,NA,CASNLAGTGNEQFF
TRBV15,NA,CATSSLLGRDSSGANVLTF
TRBV20-1,NA,CSARPYRTDTQYF
TRBV2,few,CASSEMGTGGNQPQHF
TRBV28,few,CASSFPRLAGGKNEQFF
TRBV25-1,few,CASSEMDSETGQPQHF
TRBV28,NA,CASSLEPGSGYTF
TRBV12-5,NA,CASGLVLRDREAYTF
TRBV20-1,NA,CSARDWLPGLPNYEQYF
TRBV6-5,few,CASSHNPGQSTGELFF
TRBV7-9,NA,CASSVTGPYEQYF
TRBV20-1,NA,CSANTKATYQETQYF
TRBV6-5,few,CASSYSDQGQPQHF
TRBV7-9,many,CATKRDSSTDTQYF